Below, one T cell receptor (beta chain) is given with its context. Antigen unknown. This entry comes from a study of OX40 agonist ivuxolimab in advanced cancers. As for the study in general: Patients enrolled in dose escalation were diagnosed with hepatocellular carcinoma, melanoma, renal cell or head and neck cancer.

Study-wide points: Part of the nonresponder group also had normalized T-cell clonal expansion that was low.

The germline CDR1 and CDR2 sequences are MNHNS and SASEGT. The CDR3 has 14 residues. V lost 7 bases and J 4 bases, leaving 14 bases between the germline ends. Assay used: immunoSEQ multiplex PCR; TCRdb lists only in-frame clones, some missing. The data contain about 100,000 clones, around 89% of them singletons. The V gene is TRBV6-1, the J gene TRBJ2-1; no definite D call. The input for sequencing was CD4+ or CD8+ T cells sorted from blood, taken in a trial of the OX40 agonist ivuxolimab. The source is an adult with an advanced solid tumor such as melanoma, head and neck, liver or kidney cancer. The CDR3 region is CASIPDKGYNEQFF. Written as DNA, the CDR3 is TGTGCCAGCATTCCCGATAAAGGATACAATGAGCAGTTCTTC.